The 21 T cell receptor beta chains below all came from one sample that was sequenced in a study of CD8+CD57+ T cells in acquired aplastic anemia. It was genomic DNA that served as the template for profiling TCR beta VDJ and CDR3. TCRdb itself ran the reads through MiXCR, one entry per CDR3 protein. The sample has some 240,000 distinct CDR3 sequences, roughly 35% seen once; the top ten hold roughly 1.1%. The specimen was sorted CD4+, CD8+, or CD8+CD57+ T cells (not recorded which) from PBMCs. The receptors derive from a human donor in good health, serving as a control.

This clonotype has at least ten counts. This chain uses TRBV19 with TRBJ2-6, with D uncertain. The germline gives CDR1 LNHDA, CDR2 SQIVND (reference sequence). The ends were cut back, 4 bases at V and 9 bases at J, with 7 bases in the middle. The CDR3 has 12 amino acids. In nucleotides, the CDR3 is TGTGCCAGTAGTAGATGGGACAACGTCCTGACTTTC. This sequence encodes CASSRWDNVLTF.

In its sample, this clonotype was seen many times. The chain combines TRBV19 with TRBJ1-1, with D uncertain. Germline V CDR1 and CDR2: LNHDA, SQIVND (reference sequence). This CDR3 spans 13 amino acids. Trimming took 8 bases from V and 0 from J, leaving 10 bases between them. This CDR3 is CASGYDLNTEAFF. The CDR3 region has the DNA TGTGCCAGTGGATACGATCTGAACACTGAAGCTTTCTTT.

This clonotype was counted between two and nine times. Given the absence of the conserved phenylalanine or tryptophan at the CDR3 end, a read error is likely. The chain recombines TRBV7-3 with TRBJ2-3; D ambiguous. V gave up 0 bases and J gave up 2 bases, with 6 bases separating them. Looked up from germline, CDR1 is SGHTA and CDR2 is FQGTGA. The CDR3 runs to 14 residues. The CDR3 spells CASSLTDFTDTQYL. CDR3 DNA sequence: TGTGCCAGCAGCTTAACCGACTTCACAGATACGCAGTATTTG.

The chain links TRBV19 to TRBJ1-2; TRBD1 is a possible D gene (5 bases). Trimming shortened V by 4 bases and J by 4 bases, and 10 bases separated the two germline ends. The CDR3 has 13 residues. Germline CDR1 reads LNHDA; CDR2 reads SQIVND (reference sequence). The CDR3 protein is CASSTPGGYGYTF. CDR3 sequence (DNA): TGTGCCAGTAGTACTCCGGGGGGCTATGGCTACACCTTC.

There are many counts of this clonotype. The chain employs TRBV5-4 and TRBJ1-2; 8 bases map to TRBD1. The CDR3 runs 15 residues. The germline CDR1 and CDR2 sequences are SGHNT and YYREEE (reference sequence). J gave up 5 bases and V 1 base, and 7 bases lay outside the gene matches. The CDR3 is CASSLTTGGGYGYTF. CDR3 DNA: TGTGCCAGCAGCTTGACTACAGGGGGTGGGTATGGCTACACCTTC.

This clonotype was observed at least ten times. V and J are TRBV4-1 and TRBJ2-7; a weak D match, TRBD2 (6 bases). Trimming took 3 bases from V and 7 from J, leaving 19 bases between them. CDR1 and CDR2 from the germline V gene are MGHRA and YSYEKL. The CDR3 has 15 residues. The CDR3 reads CASSQDLPGAGEQYF. The CDR3 nucleotides read TGCGCCAGCAGCCAGGACCTCCCGGGAGCTGGGGAGCAGTACTTC.

This clonotype was seen only a few times. The junction differs from germline at one of its ends, possibly a read error. The CDR3 loop is CASSRDLQGTQYF. CDR3 DNA sequence: TGTGCCAGCAGTAGGGACTTACAAGGGACCCAGTACTTC. This sequence joins TRBV6-1 and TRBJ2-5; possible D gene TRBD2, 6 bases. The CDR3 has 13 residues. Per the germline V gene, CDR1 is MNHNS and CDR2 is SASEGT.

The chain couples TRBV11-1 to TRBJ1-1, with D possibly being TRBD1 (6 bases). Trimming pared 2 bases from V and 6 bases from J, leaving 34 bases between. The CDR3 has 21 residues. Germline V lookup: CDR1 SGHAT, CDR2 FQDESV (reference sequence). The CDR3 loop reads CASSLLGRGLTLKLFRAEAFF. The CDR3 nucleotides read TGTGCCAGCAGCTTATTAGGCAGGGGACTAACACTGAAGCTTTTTCGGGCTGAAGCTTTCTTT.

J is TRBJ2-2 and V is TRBV5-1, with a tentative D call TRBD1 (6 bases). The CDR3 is 15 amino acids. Trimming took off 4 bases at V and 1 base at J, with 11 bases between the two ends. Germline loops: CDR1 SGHRS, CDR2 YFSETQ. This CDR3 is CASSNDRRNTGELFF. The CDR3 coding sequence is TGCGCCAGCAGCAACGACAGGAGGAACACCGGGGAGCTGTTTTTT.

Ten or more counts support this clonotype. This rearrangement joins TRBV7-3 to TRBJ2-7; 7 positions agree with TRBD2. Germline CDR1 SGHTA, CDR2 FQGTGA. The V and J ends lost 2 bases and 1 base, in that order; junction bases with no gene match: 5. The CDR3 has 15 amino acids. In DNA, the CDR3 is TGTGCCAGCAGCTTACAATCTAGCGGATCCTACGAGCAGTACTTC. Translation: CASSLQSSGSYEQYF.

This chain uses TRBV5-5 with TRBJ1-2, with D tentatively TRBD1 (5 bases). Trimming cost V 10 bases and J 3 bases, with 16 bases left between them. Per germline, CDR1 SGHKS and CDR2 YYEKEE (reference sequence). This CDR3 has 13 amino acids. Written as DNA, the CDR3 is TGTGCCTCCAAACCGTGGGGCCACTATGGCTACACCTTC. Protein sequence: CASKPWGHYGYTF.

This clonotype was seen ten or more times. The J gene is TRBJ2-1, the V gene TRBV9; 12 bases are shared with TRBD2. This CDR3 comprises 14 residues. J gave up 10 bases and V 6 bases, and 8 bases lay outside the gene matches. Per germline, CDR1 SGDLS and CDR2 YYNGEE. The CDR3 nucleotides read TGTGCCAGCACGACGACTAGCGGGAGAACGGAGCAGTTCTTC. Translating it yields CASTTTSGRTEQFF.

This chain uses TRBV9 with TRBJ2-7; 8 positions agree with TRBD1. CDR3 length equals 16 residues. The ends lost 3 bases at V and 4 bases at J; junction bases unmatched: 12. In germline, CDR1 is SGDLS, CDR2 YYNGEE. CDR3 loop: CASSAQDAGGVYEQYF. CDR3 in DNA: TGTGCCAGCAGCGCCCAAGACGCAGGGGGCGTTTACGAGCAGTACTTC.

Details on this clonotype: This clone may be a read error of a much larger clone one base away. The chain uses TRBV20-1 and TRBJ2-5; TRBD2 matches at 8 bases. From germline, CDR1 is DFQATT and CDR2 SNEGSKA (reference sequence). The CDR3 has 18 residues. CDR3 sequence (DNA): TGCAGTGCTGGAGACAAGACTAGCGCGAAGGCATCGGGGGAGACCCAGTACTTC. Its protein product is CSAGDKTSAKASGETQYF.

V is TRBV29-1 and J is TRBJ1-1, with TRBD1 identical over 9 bases. After removal of 2 bases from V and 10 bases from J, the junction contained 5 bases not matched to a gene. The CDR3 totals 12 residues. Germline CDR1 is SQVTM and CDR2 is ANQGSEA. The CDR3 DNA reads TGCAGCGTTGAAAAACAGGGGGCTGGAGCTTTCTTT. This encodes CSVEKQGAGAFF.

This clonotype was counted ten times or more. This sequence joins TRBV2 and TRBJ2-3; TRBD1 matches 12 bases. Germline CDR1 and CDR2: SNHLY and FYNNEI. With 6 bases clipped from V and 5 bases from J, the junction kept 6 bases outside the gene matches. This CDR3 has 15 amino acids. The CDR3 sequence: CASRPGQGAGDTQYF. For the CDR3, the DNA is TGTGCCAGCAGACCGGGACAGGGGGCGGGAGATACGCAGTATTTT.

The chain combines TRBV9 with TRBJ2-1; no reliable D call. From germline, CDR1 is SGDLS and CDR2 YYNGEE. The CDR3 is made up of 17 amino acids. V lost 0 bases, J lost 3 bases, and 16 bases lay in between. As DNA, the CDR3 is TGTGCCAGCAGCGTAGGAGGTTCGACTGGCCTCTACAATGAGCAGTTCTTC. Protein: CASSVGGSTGLYNEQFF.

This clonotype was counted a few times. CDR3 in amino acids: CASSLGGQGPRVDTQYF. The CDR3 coding sequence is TGCGCCAGCAGCTTGGGAGGACAGGGTCCAAGGGTGGATACGCAGTATTTT. The chain couples TRBV5-1 to TRBJ2-3; 8 positions agree with TRBD1. This CDR3 is 17 amino acids long. The V gene end was trimmed by 0 bases and the J gene end by 6 bases; junction bases not matched to a gene: 12. Germline CDR1 and CDR2: SGHRS and YFSETQ.

This clonotype was seen many times. V gene TRBV7-3 combines with J gene TRBJ2-2; D not resolved. Germline assignment: CDR1 SGHTA and CDR2 FQGTGA. CDR3 size: 12 residues. Trimming pared 5 bases from V and 5 bases from J, leaving 6 bases between. As DNA, the CDR3 is TGTGCCAGCAGCACACCGACCGGGGAGCTGTTTTTT. This sequence encodes CASSTPTGELFF. Variable domain in full (rest from reference TRBV7-3 and TRBJ2-2): GAGVSQTPSNKVTEKGKYVELRCDPISGHTALYWYRQSLGQGPEFLIYFQGTGAADDSGLPNDRFFAVRPEGSVSTLKIQRTERGDSAVYLCASSTPTGELFFGEGSRLTVL.

This clonotype showed up many times. This rearrangement joins TRBV9 to TRBJ1-2; the D is unclear. Germline lookup yields CDR1 SGDLS and CDR2 YYNGEE. The CDR3 is 15 residues long. The V end was cut by 5 bases, the J end by 0 bases, with 14 bases between. CDR3 amino acids: CASSQGAATNYGYTF. The CDR3 DNA reads as TGTGCCAGCAGTCAAGGAGCAGCCACTAACTATGGCTACACCTTC. Full variable domain (missing parts from reference TRBV9 and TRBJ1-2): DSGVTQTPKHLITATGQRVTLRCSPRSGDLSVYWYQQSLDQGLQFLIQYYNGEERAKGNILERFSAQQFPDLHSELNLSSLELGDSALYFCASSQGAATNYGYTFGSGTRLTVV.

The J gene is TRBJ1-6, the V gene TRBV10-1; TRBD1 is a possible D gene (5 bases). The V gene's germline CDR1 is WNHNN and CDR2 SYGVQD (reference sequence). Trimming left V 4 bases short and J 8 bases short, with 9 bases between. The CDR3 runs 13 residues. The CDR3, as DNA: TGCGCCAGCAGTGCGGGGCGAGATTCACCCCTCCACTTT. This sequence encodes CASSAGRDSPLHF.